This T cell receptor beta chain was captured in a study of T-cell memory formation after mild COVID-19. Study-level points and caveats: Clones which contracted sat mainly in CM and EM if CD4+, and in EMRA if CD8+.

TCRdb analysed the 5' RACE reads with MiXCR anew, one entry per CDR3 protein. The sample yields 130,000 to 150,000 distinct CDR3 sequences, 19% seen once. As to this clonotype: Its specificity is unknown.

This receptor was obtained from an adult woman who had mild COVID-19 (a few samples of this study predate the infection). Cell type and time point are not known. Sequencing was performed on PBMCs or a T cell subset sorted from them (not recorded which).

CDR3 nucleotides: TGCAGCGCCCACGGGGGCGGACTTTACGAGCAGTACTTC. It is translated as CSAHGGGLYEQYF. The chain combines TRBV29-1 with TRBJ2-7; D possibly uses TRBD1 or TRBD2 (6 bases each). CDR1 is SQVTM, CDR2 ANQGSEA, per germline. This CDR3 spans 13 amino acids. V was clipped by 7 bases and J by 4 bases, with 17 bases between them.